Listed here are 29 T cell receptor beta chains from one sample, sequenced in a study of CD8+ T cells in alopecia areata. Sequencing used cDNA as its template, made by extracting RNA and reverse transcribing it. The protocol was immunoSEQ multiplex PCR, while the TCRdb copy is restricted to in-frame clones and leaves out a portion. Seen here are fewer than 80,000 clones, roughly 60% observed once, and the top ten hold approximately 17%. The material was CD8+ T cells sorted from blood, obtained at week 0. The receptors were sampled from a human donor with alopecia areata.

In the case of this clone: At one end the junction does not follow the germline gene, possibly because of a read error. J is TRBJ2-1 and V is TRBV5-4; no firm D call. This CDR3 spans 12 amino acids. Per the germline V gene, CDR1 is SGHNT and CDR2 is YYREEE (reference sequence). The CDR3 DNA is TGTGCTAGCAGCTTGCTGGGAAATGAGCAGTTCTTC. It encodes CASSLLGNEQFF.

The sample holds a few counts of this clone. The chain is built from TRBV7-2 and TRBJ1-6; D unclear. The germline V gene has CDR1 SGHTA and CDR2 FQGNSA. Trimming stripped 3 bases from V and 0 bases from J, with 18 bases between. The CDR3 length is 19 residues. CDR3 bases: TGTGCCAGCAGCTTTTCTCAGCTCCTTTTGAGCTCCTATAATTCACCCCTCCACTTT. As protein: CASSFSQLLLSSYNSPLHF. The entire variable domain, with the rest obtained from reference TRBV7-2 and TRBJ1-6, is as follows: GAGVSQSPSNKVTEKGKDVELRCDPISGHTALYWYRQSLGQGLEFLIYFQGNSAPDKSGLPSDRFSAERTGGSVSTLTIQRTQQEDSAVYLCASSFSQLLLSSYNSPLHFGNGTRLTVT.

On this clone itself: The sample has other DNA sequences that encode this CDR3 too. V is TRBV9 and J is TRBJ2-1; TRBD2 aligns across 8 bases. The CDR3 extends over 16 amino acids. Unmatched junction bases numbered 2, after V lost 0 bases and J lost 0 bases. Per germline, CDR1 SGDLS and CDR2 YYNGEE. CDR3 sequence: CASSVGRGDSYNEQFF. CDR3 in DNA: TGTGCCAGCAGCGTAGGGCGGGGGGACTCCTACAATGAGCAGTTCTTC.

The chain uses TRBV29-1 and TRBJ2-5; 12 bases map to TRBD2. The junction had 9 bases not matched to a gene; V was cut back by 8 bases and J by 2 bases. Germline assignment: CDR1 SQVTM and CDR2 ANQGSEA. The CDR3 covers 15 residues. In DNA, the CDR3 is TGCAGCCCCCGTGGACTAGCGGGGCCACAAGAGACCCAGTACTTC. Residues: CSPRGLAGPQETQYF. The variable domain in full, completed from reference TRBV29-1 and TRBJ2-5, reads SAVISQKPSRDICQRGTSLTIQCQVDSQVTMMFWYRQQPGQSLTLIATANQGSEATYESGFVIDKFPISRPNLTFSTLTVSNMSPEDSSIYLCSPRGLAGPQETQYFGPGTRLLVL.

The chain employs TRBV29-1 and TRBJ1-2; possible D gene TRBD1, 6 bases. Between the trimmed V and J ends, which lost 0 bases and 3 bases, there was a span of 14 bases. This CDR3 contains 15 residues. Germline V gives CDR1 SQVTM, CDR2 ANQGSEA. The CDR3 DNA is TGCAGCGTTGAAGATCGGGCAGGGGATCACTATGGCTACACCTTC. Translated: CSVEDRAGDHYGYTF.

The V and J genes are TRBV30 and TRBJ1-2, with 8 bases aligning to TRBD1. The CDR3 consists of 16 residues. With V trimmed by 4 bases and J by 1 base, 11 bases remained unmatched. CDR1 and CDR2 (germline): GTSNPN, SVGIG (reference sequence). CDR3 coding DNA: TGTGCCTGGACCCCCGCTGACAGGGGTGGTAACTATGGCTACACCTTC. It yields the protein CAWTPADRGGNYGYTF.

This chain connects TRBV4-1 to TRBJ2-1, with D unresolved. V was trimmed by 4 bases and J by 7 bases, leaving 14 bases between them. The V gene's germline CDR1 is MGHRA and CDR2 YSYEKL. The CDR3 has 14 residues. The CDR3, as DNA: TGCGCCAGCAGCCCCCCCGGCTCTGTGAATGAGCAGTTCTTC. This sequence encodes CASSPPGSVNEQFF.

The chain carries TRBV7-9 and TRBJ2-5, with 7 positions matching TRBD1. From germline, CDR1 is SEHNR and CDR2 FQNEAQ (reference sequence). V shed 3 bases, J shed 4 bases, and the junction held 8 bases outside the gene matches. This CDR3 spans 15 amino acids. This CDR3 reads CASSFRRQGGETQYF. The CDR3, as DNA: TGTGCCAGCAGCTTCCGACGACAGGGCGGAGAGACCCAGTACTTC.

The sample holds a few counts of this clone. The chain recombines TRBV14 with TRBJ2-2; D not certain. The CDR3 has 13 residues. V lost 1 base and J 4 bases, leaving 4 bases between the germline ends. Looked up from germline, CDR1 is SGHDN and CDR2 is FVKESK. The CDR3 sequence: CASSQGGTGELFF. DNA for the CDR3: TGTGCCAGCAGCCAAGGGGGCACCGGGGAGCTGTTTTTT.

As DNA, the CDR3 is TGTGCCTGGAGGTTACCGGGACGGCATGGAAACACCATATATTTT. Translating gives CAWRLPGRHGNTIYF. The chain carries TRBV30 and TRBJ1-3, with D possibly matching TRBD1 (5 bases). This CDR3 is 15 amino acids long. CDR1 is GTSNPN, CDR2 SVGIG, per germline (reference sequence). Trimming took off 3 bases at V and 3 bases at J, with 15 bases between the two ends.

The genes are TRBV14 and TRBJ2-7; the match to TRBD1 covers 7 bases. The CDR3 totals 15 residues. J was trimmed by 3 bases and V by 2 bases; bases with no gene match: 7. CDR1 is SGHDN, CDR2 FVKESK, per germline. The CDR3 sequence is CASSQNQGQSYEQYF. The CDR3 DNA follows: TGTGCCAGCAGCCAAAACCAGGGACAGAGCTACGAGCAGTACTTC. The variable domain in full, completed from reference TRBV14 and TRBJ2-7, reads EAGVTQFPSHSVIEKGQTVTLRCDPISGHDNLYWYRRVMGKEIKFLLHFVKESKQDESGMPNNRFLAERTGGTYSTLKVQPAELEDSGVYFCASSQNQGQSYEQYFGPGTRLTVT.

The V and J genes are TRBV28 and TRBJ2-3; TRBD2 agrees at 7 bases. This CDR3 spans 13 amino acids. Unmatched junction bases numbered 7, after V lost 5 bases and J lost 8 bases. Germline V gene sequence: CDR1 MDHEN, CDR2 SYDVKM. CDR3 loop: CASSLAVLGTQYF. In nucleotides, the CDR3 is TGTGCCAGCAGTCTAGCGGTGCTGGGTACGCAGTATTTT.

J is TRBJ1-5 and V is TRBV28; unclear D gene. V was trimmed by 5 bases and J by 6 bases, leaving 11 bases between them. Germline V lookup: CDR1 MDHEN, CDR2 SYDVKM. The CDR3 has 13 amino acids. The CDR3 loop is CASSDTIGQPQHF. In DNA form, the CDR3 reads TGTGCCAGCAGTGACACCATAGGTCAGCCCCAGCATTTT. The full variable domain, rest sourced from reference TRBV28 and TRBJ1-5, is DVKVTQSSRYLVKRTGEKVFLECVQDMDHENMFWYRQDPGLGLRLIYFSYDVKMKEKGDIPEGYSVSREKKERFSLILESASTNQTSMYLCASSDTIGQPQHFGDGTRLSIL.

This clone was seen a few times. The chain combines TRBV25-1 with TRBJ2-7; 8 nucleotides match TRBD1. CDR1 and CDR2 from the germline V gene are MGHDK and SYGVNS. V lost 6 bases, J lost 6 bases, and 1 base stayed unmatched. The CDR3 has 11 amino acids. The CDR3 sequence: CASSTGGEQYF. CDR3 coding DNA: TGTGCCAGCAGCACAGGGGGCGAGCAGTACTTC.

There are a few counts of this clone. The chain is built from TRBV4-1 and TRBJ2-1; D possibly corresponds to TRBD2 (5 bases). Trimming removed 5 bases at V and 8 bases at J, with 19 bases between. Germline V gives CDR1 MGHRA, CDR2 YSYEKL. CDR3 length: 15 residues. The CDR3 here is CASSDRFEGFDEQFF. DNA for the CDR3: TGCGCCAGCAGCGATCGTTTCGAGGGTTTCGATGAGCAGTTCTTC.

The chain is built from TRBV29-1 and TRBJ2-1; no definite D call. Germline V lookup: CDR1 SQVTM, CDR2 ANQGSEA. The CDR3 has 11 amino acids. V was cut by 3 bases and J by 8 bases, with 8 bases left in between. The CDR3 DNA reads TGCAGCGTTGATCGTAGGGATGAGCAGTTCTTC. This translates into CSVDRRDEQFF.

This sequence joins TRBV29-1 and TRBJ2-5, with TRBD1 identical over 8 bases. The V gene's germline CDR1 is SQVTM and CDR2 ANQGSEA. Trimming cost V 5 bases and J 0 bases; bases outside gene matches: 11. This CDR3 spans 16 amino acids. CDR3 region: CSVSGQGGVDQETQYF. The CDR3 DNA is TGCAGCGTTAGTGGACAGGGAGGTGTAGACCAAGAGACCCAGTACTTC.

This sequence joins TRBV11-2 and TRBJ2-5, with 9 positions matching TRBD2. V lost 6 bases to trimming and J lost 1 base; unmatched junction nucleotides: 6. From germline, CDR1 is SGHAT and CDR2 FQNNGV. The CDR3 is 15 residues long. The CDR3 reads CASSPPSGAQETQYF. The CDR3 DNA reads TGTGCCAGCAGTCCCCCTAGCGGGGCCCAAGAGACCCAGTACTTC.

The rearrangement joins TRBV25-1 to TRBJ2-5; D not certain. The CDR3 has 13 amino acids. V lost 1 base and J lost 5, with 8 bases in between. Germline V gene lookup returns CDR1 MGHDK and CDR2 SYGVNS. CDR3 sequence (DNA): TGTGCCAGCAGTGAATTGGGGTTTGAGACCCAGTACTTC. Its translation is CASSELGFETQYF.

This rearrangement joins TRBV4-2 to TRBJ2-7; TRBD2 matches at 8 bases. CDR3 length equals 14 residues. Germline V lookup: CDR1 LGHNA, CDR2 YNFKEQ. Losses at the gene ends were 5 bases for V and 3 bases for J; bases not matched to a gene: 6. Written as DNA, the CDR3 is TGTGCCAGCAGCGGGACCAGCGGGAGCTACGAGCAGTACTTC. Translating it yields CASSGTSGSYEQYF.

The chain carries TRBV29-1 and TRBJ2-2; no reliable D call. V lost 6 bases and J lost 0, with 11 bases in between. The CDR3 has 14 residues. Germline V gives CDR1 SQVTM, CDR2 ANQGSEA. CDR3 region: CSVAFTPNTGELFF. The CDR3 region has the DNA TGCAGCGTCGCCTTCACACCGAACACCGGGGAGCTGTTTTTT.

This clone showed up just a few times. The chain employs TRBV9 and TRBJ2-2; 8 nucleotides align to TRBD1. The germline gives CDR1 SGDLS, CDR2 YYNGEE. After removal of 3 bases from V and 2 bases from J, the junction contained 3 bases not matched to a gene. CDR3 length: 15 residues. The CDR3 DNA reads TGTGCCAGCAGCGCGGACAGGGCTAACACCGGGGAGCTGTTTTTT. Translating gives CASSADRANTGELFF.

V and J are TRBV15 and TRBJ2-2, with D maybe TRBD2 (7 bases). The CDR3 is 18 residues long. Deletions cut 0 bases from V and 4 bases from J, with 18 bases between. The germline V gene has CDR1 LNHNV and CDR2 YYDKDF (reference sequence). This chain's CDR3 is CATSRDSGGYGVTGELFF. The CDR3 DNA is TGTGCCACCAGCAGAGATTCGGGGGGCTACGGAGTCACCGGGGAGCTGTTTTTT.

The chain couples TRBV27 to TRBJ2-6; D gene ambiguous. CDR1 is MNHEY, CDR2 SMNVEV, per germline (reference sequence). The CDR3 extends over 13 amino acids. Trimming pared 6 bases from V and 3 bases from J, leaving 6 bases between. Here the CDR3 DNA reads TGTGCCAGCAGGGGGTATGGGGCCAACGTCCTGACTTTC. Residues: CASRGYGANVLTF.

This clone has only a few counts. The chain links TRBV5-1 to TRBJ1-2; D is ambiguous. Germline lookup yields CDR1 SGHRS and CDR2 YFSETQ. The CDR3 consists of 14 residues. Trimming removed 0 bases from V and 7 bases from J, with 13 bases in between. As DNA, the CDR3 is TGCGCCAGCAGCTTGGCACTATCGAGCGGTGGCTACACCTTC. This sequence encodes CASSLALSSGGYTF.

This clone was seen only a few times. J is TRBJ2-5 and V is TRBV6-5; possible D gene TRBD1, 6 bases. Per germline, CDR1 MNHEY and CDR2 SVGAGI. The CDR3 contains 14 residues. The ends were cut back, 5 bases at V and 2 bases at J, with 12 bases in the middle. CDR3 DNA: TGTGCCAGCAGTCCGGACAGTTTACAAGAGACCCAGTACTTC. This translates into CASSPDSLQETQYF.

This sequence joins TRBV27 and TRBJ2-1, with D hard to call. Germline V gene sequence: CDR1 MNHEY, CDR2 SMNVEV (reference sequence). Trimming stripped 3 bases from V and 6 bases from J, with 18 bases between. The CDR3 has 16 residues. The CDR3 region is CASSLSTVGIPNEQFF. CDR3 DNA sequence: TGTGCCAGCAGTTTGAGTACGGTCGGAATTCCCAATGAGCAGTTCTTC.

This chain uses TRBV30 with TRBJ2-7; the match to TRBD2 covers 10 bases. The CDR3 spans 15 residues. From germline, CDR1 is GTSNPN and CDR2 SVGIG (reference sequence). V shed 6 bases, J shed 7 bases, and the junction held 15 bases outside the gene matches. The CDR3 here is CACDTRGLAGDEQYF. The CDR3 nucleotides are TGTGCCTGCGACACAAGGGGGCTAGCGGGAGATGAGCAGTACTTC.

The table lists this clone with a few counts. The chain links TRBV27 to TRBJ1-2; 7 nucleotides match TRBD1. V shed 1 base, J shed 8 bases, and the junction held 13 bases outside the gene matches. From germline, CDR1 is MNHEY and CDR2 SMNVEV (reference sequence). This CDR3 comprises 16 residues. The CDR3 protein is CASSLYTGTAMLGYTF. The CDR3 bases are TGTGCCAGCAGTTTATACACCGGGACAGCCATGTTAGGCTACACCTTC.